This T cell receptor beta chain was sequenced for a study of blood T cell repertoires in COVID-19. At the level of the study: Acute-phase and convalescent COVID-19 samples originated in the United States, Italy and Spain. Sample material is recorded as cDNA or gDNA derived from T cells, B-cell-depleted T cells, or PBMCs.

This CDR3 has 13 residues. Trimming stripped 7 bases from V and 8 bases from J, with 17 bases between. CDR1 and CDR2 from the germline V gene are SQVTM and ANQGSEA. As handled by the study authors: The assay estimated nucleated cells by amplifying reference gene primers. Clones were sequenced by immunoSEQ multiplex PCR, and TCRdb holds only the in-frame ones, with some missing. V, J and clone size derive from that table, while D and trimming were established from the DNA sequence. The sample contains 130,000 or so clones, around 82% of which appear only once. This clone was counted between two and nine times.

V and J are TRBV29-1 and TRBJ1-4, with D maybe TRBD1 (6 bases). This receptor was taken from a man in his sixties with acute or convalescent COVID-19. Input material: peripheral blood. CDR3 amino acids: CSGLQGSQEKLFF. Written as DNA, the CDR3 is TGCAGCGGACTACAGGGCTCGCAGGAAAAACTGTTTTTT.